The rows below give T cell receptor beta chains drawn from one sample of a study of radiotherapy plus CTLA-4 blockade in lung cancer. The table came from immunoSEQ multiplex PCR; TCRdb's copy has only in-frame clones and leaves some out. The sample contains approximately 32,000 clones, roughly 71% of which appear only once. Specimen: peripheral blood, collected from a patient treated with radiotherapy plus ipilimumab. All receptors come from a human donor with non-small cell lung cancer who had stable disease on radiotherapy plus ipilimumab. CDR3s include the opening cysteine and the closing phenylalanine or tryptophan.

V | CDR3
TRBV2 | CASTVSNEQFF
TRBV30 | CAWSQYRDTQYF
TRBV2 | CASSVGQPQHF
TRBV9 | CASSGTPARNGYTF
TRBV7-9 | CASSLEFTDEQFF
TRBV7-9 | CAGEGYLPEQYF
TRBV7-6 | CASGRGDTQYF
TRBV4-2 | CASSQESNYGYTF
TRBV29-1 | CSVEAARGVGTEAFF
TRBV27 | CASSPRVSGTDYEQYF
TRBV6-1 | CASRVARWDQPQHF
TRBV11-3 | CASSSIAGRSYNEQFF
TRBV9 | CASSVTGGIYEQYF
TRBV4-3 | CASSQDRVRATNEKLFF
TRBV5-1 | CASSLVLGLETYEQYF
TRBV6-5 | CASSNWGQPQHF
TRBV28 | CASRPGGKEYNEQFF
TRBV18 | CASSPAGTSTGELFF
TRBV2 | CASMGRRSSYEQYF
TRBV7-8 | CASRTNSNQETQYF
TRBV18 | CASSPGQGAGNIQYF
TRBV30 | CAWSVPRGRDSKNIQYF
TRBV14 | CASSQSRPGEQFF
TRBV21-1 | CASMEDGVVSYEQYF
TRBV6-6 | CAVSQGANTEAFF
TRBV5-6 | CASSFSSGISYNEQFF
TRBV28 | CASSSIITGWANTEAFF
TRBV11-3 | CASSTRTYEQYF
TRBV19 | CASSHRDSSEAFF
TRBV4-2 | CASSQDGAGHNEQFF
TRBV27 | CASSLTDSGNTIYF
TRBV6-1 | CASSGTVIPYEQYF
TRBV27 | CASSVSSGILYEQYF
TRBV7-2 | CASSLYLAGETQYF
TRBV10-1 | CASRRTSTDTQYF
TRBV9 | CASSPRQGSTDTQYF
TRBV5-8 | CASSLGQLMNTEAFF